This T cell receptor (beta chain) was documented in a study of cytomegalovirus exposure and HLA in healthy donors. The PCR ran on 60 Vbeta and 13 Jbeta primers. Some clones are missing from TCRdb's copy, which holds only in-frame ones; the method was immunoSEQ multiplex PCR. The table includes roughly 180,000 clones, 70% to 90% detected once. CDR1 and CDR2 from the germline V gene are MNHEY and SMNVEV (reference sequence). The germline V and J ends were trimmed by 2 bases and 1 base, with 9 bases remaining between them. The CDR3 has 14 amino acids. The chain is built from TRBV27 and TRBJ2-7; the D is unclear. The sequencing input was PBMCs. The TCR was taken from a woman between 18 and 30 years old in good health and CMV-seropositive. The CDR3: CASSLTTASYEQYF. CDR3 coding DNA: TGTGCCAGCAGTTTAACAACAGCTTCCTACGAGCAGTACTTC.